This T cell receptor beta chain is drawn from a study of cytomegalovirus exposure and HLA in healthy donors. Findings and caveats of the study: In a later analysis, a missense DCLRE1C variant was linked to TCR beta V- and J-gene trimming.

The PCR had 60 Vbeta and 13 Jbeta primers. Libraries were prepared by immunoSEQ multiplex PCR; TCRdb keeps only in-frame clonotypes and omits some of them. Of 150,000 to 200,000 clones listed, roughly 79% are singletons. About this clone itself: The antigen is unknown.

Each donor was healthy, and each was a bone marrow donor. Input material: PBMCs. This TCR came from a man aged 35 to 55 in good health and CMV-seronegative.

CDR3 loop: CASSLWGVSYNEQFF. CDR3 DNA sequence: TGTGCCAGCAGTTTATGGGGAGTCTCCTACAATGAGCAGTTCTTC. V usage is TRBV28 and J usage is TRBJ2-1, with D maybe TRBD2 (5 bases). CDR1 is MDHEN and CDR2 is SYDVKM in the germline V gene. This CDR3 has 15 amino acids. Trimming stripped 0 bases from V and 0 bases from J, with 6 bases between.